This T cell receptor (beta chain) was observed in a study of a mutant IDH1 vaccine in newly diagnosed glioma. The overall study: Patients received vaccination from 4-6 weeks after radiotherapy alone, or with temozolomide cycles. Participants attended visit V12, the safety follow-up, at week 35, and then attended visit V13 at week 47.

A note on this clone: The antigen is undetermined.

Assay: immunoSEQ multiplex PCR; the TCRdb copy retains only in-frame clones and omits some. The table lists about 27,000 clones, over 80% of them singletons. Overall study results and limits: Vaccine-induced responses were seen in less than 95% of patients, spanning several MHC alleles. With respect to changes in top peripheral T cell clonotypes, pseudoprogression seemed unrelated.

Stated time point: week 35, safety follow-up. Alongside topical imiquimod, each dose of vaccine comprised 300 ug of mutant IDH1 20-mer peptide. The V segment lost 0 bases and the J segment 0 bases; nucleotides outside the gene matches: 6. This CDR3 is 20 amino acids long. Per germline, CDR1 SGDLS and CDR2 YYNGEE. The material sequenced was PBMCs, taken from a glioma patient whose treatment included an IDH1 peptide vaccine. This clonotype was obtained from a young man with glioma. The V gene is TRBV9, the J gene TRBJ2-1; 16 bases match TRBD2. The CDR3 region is CASSVEPGLAGGSSYNEQFF. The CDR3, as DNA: TGTGCCAGCAGCGTAGAGCCGGGACTAGCGGGGGGGAGCTCCTACAATGAGCAGTTCTTC.